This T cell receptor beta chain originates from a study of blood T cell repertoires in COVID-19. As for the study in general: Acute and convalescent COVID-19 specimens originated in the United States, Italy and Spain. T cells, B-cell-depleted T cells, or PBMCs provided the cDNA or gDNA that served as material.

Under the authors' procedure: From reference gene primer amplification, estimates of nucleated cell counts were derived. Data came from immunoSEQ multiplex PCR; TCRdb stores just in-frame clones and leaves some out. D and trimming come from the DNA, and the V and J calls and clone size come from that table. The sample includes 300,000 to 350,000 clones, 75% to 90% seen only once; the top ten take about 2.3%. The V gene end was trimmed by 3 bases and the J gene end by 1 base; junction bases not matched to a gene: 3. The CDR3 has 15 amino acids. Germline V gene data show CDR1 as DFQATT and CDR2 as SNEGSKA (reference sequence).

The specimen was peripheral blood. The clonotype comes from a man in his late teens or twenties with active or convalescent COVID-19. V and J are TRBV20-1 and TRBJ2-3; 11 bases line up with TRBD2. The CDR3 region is CSASVLAGGTDTQYF. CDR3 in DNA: TGCAGTGCTAGTGTACTAGCGGGGGGCACAGATACGCAGTATTTT.